The entry below describes one TCR beta chain. No antigen is known for it. The sample originates from a study of siplizumab effects on memory and regulatory T cells. General study points: Tregs that proliferated in siplizumab cultures did not have their suppressive function confirmed. Naive T cells looked more diverse than memory cells and looked like major alloresponse contributors.

Clones were sequenced by immunoSEQ multiplex PCR, and TCRdb holds only the in-frame ones, with some missing. The sample yields 65,000 to 70,000 clones, 80% to 90% seen once. The sequenced sample consisted of Tregs sorted from blood. This sequence originates from a human donor in good health.

This CDR3 reads CASEKRASGRTDTQYF. CDR3 DNA: TGTGCCAGTGAAAAGAGGGCTAGCGGGAGAACAGATACGCAGTATTTT. J is TRBJ2-3 and V is TRBV19; 10 nucleotides line up with TRBD2. Germline CDR1 LNHDA, CDR2 SQIVND (reference sequence). J was trimmed by 3 bases and V by 8 bases; bases with no gene match: 11. The CDR3 totals 16 residues.